This T cell receptor (beta chain) is from a study of control samples from healthy donors and cancer patients. Germline CDR1 is GTSNPN and CDR2 is SVGIG (reference sequence). The length of the CDR3 is 14 residues. J was trimmed by 2 bases and V by 0 bases; bases with no gene match: 4. Profiling relied on immunoSEQ multiplex PCR, and the TCRdb table lists in-frame clones only, not all of them. The table includes some 120,000 clones, around nine tenths detected once. Sequenced input: blood. The sequence was obtained from a middle-aged man in good health. The chain joins TRBV30 to TRBJ2-7; TRBD2 matches at 7 bases. The CDR3 nucleotides read TGTGCCTGGAGTGTACCGGGGACTACCTACGAGCAGTACTTC. It is translated as CAWSVPGTTYEQYF.